This TCR beta chain stems from a study of T-cell reconstitution after alpha-beta-depleted transplantation in children. Germline V gives CDR1 DFQATT, CDR2 SNEGSKA (reference sequence). The CDR3 spans 15 residues. The V gene lost 0 bases and the J gene lost 0 bases, with 10 bases spanning the gap. Study-level results: Some patients showed high day-60 TCRbeta diversity, which derived from surviving recipient T cells and thymic progenitors. There were reportedly several hundred expanded graft clones from which alpha-beta T cells came about two months after transplant.

This clonotype was observed a handful of times. Its cognate antigen is unknown. The library targeted TCRbeta and was prepared with unique molecular identifiers. From the PCR reads, TCRdb called clonotypes with MiXCR, one entry per CDR3 protein. Among some 600,000 distinct CDR3 sequences, approximately 13% were seen once, and the ten largest hold around 2.2%. The chain carries TRBV20-1 and TRBJ2-3, with D uncertain. The TCR comes from a male patient aged 5 to 17 who had a stem cell transplant for acute myeloid leukemia, so the T cells may come from the graft donor. The starting material was PBMCs, mostly from graft donor cells, obtained 360 days after TCRalphabeta/CD19-depleted stem cell transplant. The CDR3 protein is CSARDLSSSTDTQYF. The CDR3 DNA follows: TGCAGTGCTAGAGATCTTAGTTCAAGCACAGATACGCAGTATTTT.